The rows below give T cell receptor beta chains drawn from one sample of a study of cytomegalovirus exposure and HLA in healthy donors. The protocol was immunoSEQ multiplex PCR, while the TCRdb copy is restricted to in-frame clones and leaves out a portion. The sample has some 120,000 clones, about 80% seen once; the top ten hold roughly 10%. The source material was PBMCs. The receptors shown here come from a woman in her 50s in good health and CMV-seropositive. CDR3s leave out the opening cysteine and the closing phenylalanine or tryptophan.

CDR3: ASSPPGTAQETQY; V: TRBV9; J: TRBJ2-5
CDR3: ASSLEHVGELF; V: TRBV5-6; J: TRBJ2-2
CDR3: ASSLTPGPYGYT; V: TRBV7-8; J: TRBJ1-2
CDR3: AWIGSGVITGELF; V: TRBV30; J: TRBJ2-2
CDR3: ASSPDRVQETQY; V: TRBV11-1; J: TRBJ2-5
CDR3: ASSQDARVGYT; V: TRBV4-2; J: TRBJ1-2
CDR3: ASSLYSSNQPQH; V: TRBV5-4; J: TRBJ1-5
CDR3: AWSVADRTNSPLH; V: TRBV30; J: TRBJ1-6
CDR3: ASSTLAGGRTGELF; V: TRBV19; J: TRBJ2-2
CDR3: ASSIGGSRANTGELF; V: TRBV19; J: TRBJ2-2
CDR3: ASSRGGDSYNEQF; V: TRBV5-1; J: TRBJ2-1
CDR3: ASSLGQDGQPQH; V: TRBV5-1; J: TRBJ1-5
CDR3: ASQGPNYGYT; V: TRBV6-1; J: TRBJ1-2
CDR3: ASNRGGDSYEQY; V: TRBV19; J: TRBJ2-7
CDR3: ASSPGTAVRPQH; V: TRBV7-9; J: TRBJ1-5